A single sample gave rise to the 32 T cell receptor beta chains below, sequenced in a study of blood T cells in healthy people across ages (dated by TCRdb to the mid-2010s). Library construction relied on 5' RACE. The instrument was an Illumina HiSeq 2500. The second PCR ran for roughly 7 to 12 cycles and used a J-beta primer mix along with a sample-barcoded 5' primer. Clones were called with MiXCR by TCRdb after fastp trimmed the public reads at Q25, and only in-frame beta chains were retained. When rows share a CDR3 protein, they turn into one entry using the most common DNA and genes. Within this sample are about 1.4 million distinct CDR3 sequences, with approximately 59% of them counted one time only. Over 5% of the sample is held by the ten biggest clonotypes. The sequenced material came from blood. The receptors were gathered from a man aged 18 to 29 in good health.

The chain employs TRBV6-4 and TRBJ2-5; D is possibly TRBD2 (5 bases). The J call is uncertain, as TRBJ2-7 better fits the DNA end. This CDR3 contains 20 residues. Germline CDR1 and CDR2: MRHNA and SNTAGT. Written as DNA, the CDR3 is TGTGCCAGCAGTGCCCCTGAATTCCGGGGTACGGGAAGAGGTTCCTACGAGCAGTACTTC. Protein: CASSAPEFRGTGRGSYEQYF.

The rearrangement uses TRBV5-5 and TRBJ2-7; D is possibly TRBD2 (5 bases). Germline V gene data show CDR1 as SGHKS and CDR2 as YYEKEE (reference sequence). The V gene lost 4 bases and the J gene lost 2 bases, with 13 bases spanning the gap. The CDR3 has 14 amino acids. CDR3 amino acids: CASSLHWRTYEQYF. For the CDR3, the DNA is TGTGCCAGCAGCCTTCACTGGAGGACCTACGAGCAGTACTTC.

On this clonotype itself: An end of the junction does not agree with germline; a read error may underlie this. The chain employs TRBV18 and TRBJ2-3; 11 bases are a match to TRBD2. Germline CDR1 reads KGHSH; CDR2 reads LQKENI. The CDR3 totals 17 residues. In DNA form, the CDR3 reads TGTGCCAGCTCACCACTTGGGACTAGCGGAAACACAGATGCGCAGTATTTT. Translated: CASSPLGTSGNTDAQYF. The full variable domain, rest sourced from reference TRBV18 and TRBJ2-3, is NAGVMQNPRHLVRRRGQEARLRCSPMKGHSHVYWYRQLPEEGLKFMVYLQKENIIDESGMPKERFSAEFPKEGPSILRIQQVVRGDSAAYFCASSPLGTSGNTDAQYFGPGTRLTVL.

The rearrangement joins TRBV4-3 to TRBJ1-1, with 7 bases fitting TRBD1. The CDR3 runs to 15 residues. The J segment lost 1 base and the V segment lost 3 bases, leaving 5 bases of the junction unmatched. Germline values: CDR1 LGHNA, CDR2 YSLEER. CDR3 coding DNA: TGCGCCAGCAGCCAGCACGGGACAGAGAACACTGAAGCTTTCTTT. Translated, it gives CASSQHGTENTEAFF.

This clonotype was picked up a small number of times. The J gene is TRBJ2-7, the V gene TRBV12-3 or TRBV12-4; D might be TRBD1 (6 bases). V gave up 3 bases and J gave up 5 bases, with 11 bases separating them. The CDR3 has 13 residues. The CDR3 sequence is CASSLGASNEQYF. CDR3 DNA sequence: TGTGCCAGCAGTTTGGGGGCGTCCAACGAGCAGTACTTC.

This rearrangement joins TRBV27 to TRBJ2-7; possible D gene TRBD1, 6 bases. The CDR3 has 14 residues. The V and J ends lost 3 bases and 2 bases respectively, with 11 bases between them. The germline V gene has CDR1 MNHEY and CDR2 SMNVEV (reference sequence). This CDR3 reads CASSFAGTTYEQYF. The CDR3 nucleotides are TGTGCCAGCAGTTTCGCCGGGACAACCTACGAGCAGTACTTC.

This sequence joins TRBV5-1 and TRBJ1-4; D is undetermined. This CDR3 is 15 amino acids long. V was cut by 3 bases and J by 5 bases, with 14 bases left in between. Per the germline V gene, CDR1 is SGHRS and CDR2 is YFSETQ. CDR3 nucleotide sequence: TGCGCCAGCAGCTCCTCGGGCCTGCAAAATGAAAAACTGTTTTTT. Translating gives CASSSSGLQNEKLFF.

The J gene is TRBJ2-1, the V gene TRBV6-2 or TRBV6-3; D uncertain. The J call may be in error: the DNA end matches TRBJ2-7 better. This CDR3 has 17 amino acids. From germline, CDR1 is MNHEY and CDR2 SVGEGT. CDR3 in amino acids: CASSYYQRGSSYNEQYF. In DNA form, the CDR3 reads TGTGCCAGCAGTTACTATCAGCGCGGAAGCTCCTACAATGAGCAGTACTTC.

This chain links TRBV20-1 with TRBJ2-7; 11 bases match TRBD2. The CDR3 runs 16 residues. Germline V gene sequence: CDR1 DFQATT, CDR2 SNEGSKA (reference sequence). Trimming at V came to 5 bases and at J to 2 bases, leaving 11 bases not matched to a gene. The CDR3 spells CSAPYNPSGGPYEQYF. DNA for the CDR3: TGCAGTGCTCCTTACAACCCTAGCGGGGGGCCCTACGAGCAGTACTTC.

The chain couples TRBV27 to TRBJ2-7, with 7 positions matching TRBD1. With 11 bases clipped from V and 2 bases from J, the junction kept 6 bases outside the gene matches. This CDR3 region has 12 residues. CDR1 and CDR2 (germline): MNHEY, SMNVEV (reference sequence). The CDR3 loop reads CAGEGQAYEQYF. The CDR3 DNA is TGTGCCGGCGAAGGACAGGCCTACGAGCAGTACTTC.

V usage is TRBV28 and J usage is TRBJ1-1; TRBD1 aligns across 7 bases. The CDR3 loop spans 17 amino acids. V gave up 6 bases and J gave up 1 base; unmatched junction bases: 14. Per the germline V gene, CDR1 is MDHEN and CDR2 is SYDVKM. In DNA form, the CDR3 reads TGTGCCAGCAGCCGTCCACGGGAGGGGGCCGGGAACACTGAAGCTTTCTTT. It specifies CASSRPREGAGNTEAFF.

This chain uses TRBV2 with TRBJ2-1, with 14 bases aligning to TRBD2. Unmatched junction bases numbered 7, after V lost 8 bases and J lost 4 bases. Germline V gene lookup returns CDR1 SNHLY and CDR2 FYNNEI. The CDR3 is 16 amino acids. CDR3 in amino acids: CASRRLAGGNYNEQFF. The DNA of the CDR3 is TGTGCCAGCCGACGACTAGCGGGGGGGAATTACAATGAGCAGTTCTTC.

J is TRBJ2-3 and V is TRBV3-1; the match to TRBD1 covers 7 bases. The CDR3 is made up of 17 amino acids. Germline CDR1 is LGHDT and CDR2 is YNNKEL (reference sequence). V lost 3 bases to trimming and J lost 0 bases; unmatched junction nucleotides: 9. The CDR3, as DNA: TGTGCCAGCAGCCACCACAGGGGAACGGCTAGCACAGATACGCAGTATTTT. Its translation is CASSHHRGTASTDTQYF.

The chain employs TRBV5-1 and TRBJ2-7; unclear D gene. The end of the DNA aligns better with TRBJ2-5, so the J call may be wrong. Germline V gene data show CDR1 as SGHRS and CDR2 as YFSETQ. The CDR3 spans 13 residues. The CDR3 DNA sequence: TGCGCCAGCAGCAAGTTCCCAGAAGAGACCCAGTACTTC. Its translation is CASSKFPEETQYF.

The chain has TRBV20-1 and TRBJ2-1, with D maybe TRBD2 (6 bases). This CDR3 spans 14 amino acids. The V end was cut by 6 bases, the J end by 0 bases, with 12 bases between. Germline loops: CDR1 DFQATT, CDR2 SNEGSKA (reference sequence). Written as DNA, the CDR3 is TGCAGTGCAAGTAGCGGAAACTCCTACAATGAGCAGTTCTTC. Amino acid sequence: CSASSGNSYNEQFF.

This sequence joins TRBV24-1 and TRBJ2-1, with 10 nucleotides matching TRBD1. The V and J ends lost 4 bases and 6 bases, in that order; junction bases with no gene match: 8. The CDR3 loop spans 16 amino acids. Germline assignment: CDR1 KGHDR and CDR2 SFDVKD. The CDR3: CATSDLRDRGGNEQFF. DNA of the CDR3: TGTGCCACCAGTGACCTCCGGGACAGGGGAGGCAATGAGCAGTTCTTC.

This clonotype has at least ten counts. The chain links TRBV7-2 to TRBJ2-5; D ambiguous. The V and J ends lost 5 bases and 5 bases respectively, with 12 bases between them. The CDR3 is 13 amino acids. Germline V CDR1 and CDR2: SGHTA, FQGNSA. As DNA, the CDR3 is TGTGCCAGCAGCCCCAGAGTTCGGGAGACCCAGTACTTC. It yields the protein CASSPRVRETQYF.

V usage is TRBV9 and J usage is TRBJ2-5; possibly TRBD1 for D (6 bases). The J call may be wrong; the DNA end is better matched by TRBJ2-7. The germline V gene has CDR1 SGDLS and CDR2 YYNGEE. CDR3 size: 17 residues. The CDR3 is CASSVAGGGSGPYEQYF. In nucleotides, the CDR3 is TGTGCCAGCAGCGTAGCTGGGGGCGGCTCCGGTCCTTACGAGCAGTACTTC.

This clonotype was found a few times. V gene TRBV20-1 combines with J gene TRBJ1-1, with no clear D. Germline assignment: CDR1 DFQATT and CDR2 SNEGSKA (reference sequence). Trimming left V 0 bases short and J 0 bases short, with 11 bases between. CDR3 length: 15 amino acids. The CDR3 DNA follows: TGCAGTGCTAGAGATCTGAGTGGGTTGAACACTGAAGCTTTCTTT. Translating it yields CSARDLSGLNTEAFF.

The chain is built from TRBV27 and TRBJ2-5; D is possibly TRBD2 (7 bases). The DNA end lines up better with TRBJ2-7; the J call may be wrong. CDR1 is MNHEY and CDR2 is SMNVEV in the germline V gene (reference sequence). The CDR3 is made up of 14 amino acids. The CDR3 DNA reads as TGTGCCAGCCCCTCGGGGGGCCTGTTTTACGAGCAGTACTTC. Translating it yields CASPSGGLFYEQYF.

There are a few counts of this clonotype. The V call is TRBV12-3 or TRBV12-4, the J call TRBJ2-1; tentatively, D is TRBD1 or TRBD2 (5 bases each). V was clipped by 3 bases and J by 7 bases, with 13 bases between them. The CDR3 is 14 amino acids. The CDR3 bases are TGTGCCAGCAGTTTGCCGGGTGGGGGTAATGAGCAGTTCTTC. It encodes CASSLPGGGNEQFF.

The sample holds a few counts of this clonotype. CDR3 residues: CASSQVPPGGLGAKNIQYF. The CDR3 coding sequence is TGTGCCAGCAGCCAAGTCCCCCCTGGAGGGCTCGGGGCCAAAAACATTCAGTACTTC. The chain links TRBV4-2 to TRBJ2-4; a possible D gene is TRBD2 (6 bases). Trimming stripped 1 base from V and 1 base from J, with 20 bases between. The CDR3 is made up of 19 amino acids. Per the germline V gene, CDR1 is LGHNA and CDR2 is YNFKEQ.

This clonotype was seen more than once but under ten times. The chain links TRBV29-1 to TRBJ2-7; perhaps TRBD1 as D (6 bases). The V gene's germline CDR1 is SQVTM and CDR2 ANQGSEA. CDR3 length: 17 amino acids. V was shortened by 1 base and J by 2 bases, with 21 bases between the two germline ends. The CDR3 coding sequence is TGCAGCGTTGAAGCCAGGGGAGCAGTCCAAGGGACCTACGAGCAGTACTTC. Amino acid sequence: CSVEARGAVQGTYEQYF.

V is TRBV10-1 and J is TRBJ2-5; the D is unclear. This CDR3 is built from 14 residues. Germline lookup yields CDR1 WNHNN and CDR2 SYGVQD (reference sequence). Trimming took 0 bases from V and 7 from J, leaving 12 bases between them. The CDR3 DNA reads TGCGCCAGCAGTGAGTCGACTCTGGGCGGGACCCAGTACTTC. As protein: CASSESTLGGTQYF.

The CDR3 here is CASSSLLEGAETQYF. The CDR3 region has the DNA TGTGCCAGCAGTTCTCTACTTGAGGGCGCGGAGACCCAGTACTTC. The V and J genes are TRBV6-2 or TRBV6-3 and TRBJ2-5; tentatively, D is TRBD2 (5 bases). V was cut by 4 bases and J by 5 bases, with 17 bases left in between. CDR1 and CDR2 from the germline V gene are MNHEY and SVGEGT. The CDR3 has 15 residues.

The chain couples TRBV5-6 to TRBJ2-7, with D perhaps matching TRBD1 (5 bases). CDR1 SGHDT and CDR2 YYEEEE come from the germline V gene. This CDR3 is 17 amino acids long. V lost 4 bases, J lost 3 bases, and 23 bases lay in between. The CDR3 protein is CASSLALVWGSNYEQYF. The CDR3 coding sequence is TGTGCCAGCAGCCTCGCCCTCGTTTGGGGCAGTAACTACGAGCAGTACTTC.

This rearrangement joins TRBV12-3 or TRBV12-4 to TRBJ2-3, with 10 bases that match TRBD2. The CDR3 length is 15 residues. The V and J ends lost 6 bases and 5 bases, in that order; junction bases with no gene match: 8. CDR3 sequence (DNA): TGTGCCAGCAGCCGGAGCGGGGGGGCGGTAGATACGCAGTATTTT. It specifies CASSRSGGAVDTQYF.

The chain joins TRBV19 to TRBJ2-7; TRBD1 might be the D (5 bases). Germline CDR1 LNHDA, CDR2 SQIVND (reference sequence). With 3 bases removed from V and 3 bases from J, the gap between germline ends came to 12 bases. CDR3 size: 14 residues. The CDR3 sequence is CASSISSGFYEQYF. DNA for the CDR3: TGTGCCAGTAGTATCTCGTCAGGGTTCTACGAGCAGTACTTC.

This clonotype was seen a few times. The chain has TRBV7-9 and TRBJ2-5, with TRBD1 as a possible D gene (5 bases). V dropped 5 bases and J dropped 3 bases, with 10 bases sitting between them. Per germline, CDR1 SEHNR and CDR2 FQNEAQ (reference sequence). The CDR3 sequence is 13 residues long. CDR3: CASSPDSKETQYF. The CDR3, as DNA: TGTGCCAGCAGCCCAGACAGTAAAGAGACCCAGTACTTC.

This chain uses TRBV10-3 with TRBJ2-4, with 9 bases fitting TRBD2. The CDR3 is 17 residues long. CDR1 is ENHRY, CDR2 SYGVKD, per germline. J gave up 4 bases and V 3 bases, and 10 bases lay outside the gene matches. The CDR3 sequence is CAISEAPTTSGKNIQYF. The CDR3 nucleotides are TGTGCCATCAGTGAAGCCCCCACGACTAGCGGAAAAAACATTCAGTACTTC.

This clonotype was counted between two and nine times. The rearrangement uses TRBV20-1 and TRBJ2-3, with TRBD2 identical over 7 bases. Germline V CDR1 and CDR2: DFQATT, SNEGSKA (reference sequence). Trimming took 3 bases from V and 2 from J; bases not matched to a gene: 14. The CDR3 consists of 17 residues. CDR3: CSARTLPQRGPTDTQYF. The CDR3 DNA is TGCAGTGCTAGGACCCTACCCCAGCGGGGCCCCACAGATACGCAGTATTTT.

The chain combines TRBV5-4 with TRBJ2-4; maybe TRBD2 (5 bases). The closer fit of TRBJ2-5 to the DNA end suggests the J call may be wrong. CDR3 length: 17 amino acids. Germline CDR1 SGHNT, CDR2 YYREEE (reference sequence). CDR3 residues: CASSLDPVRVPRETQYF. The DNA for the CDR3 is TGTGCCAGCAGCTTGGATCCGGTGAGGGTTCCGAGAGAGACCCAGTACTTC.